This T cell receptor beta chain was found in a study of cytomegalovirus exposure and HLA in healthy donors. Study in general: Earlier, 150 million to 200 million T cells were analyzed, and over 95 million unique TCR beta sequences were found among them. Of the donors genotyped, a few hundred in all, around 77% fell in the Caucasian-associated ancestry cluster.

Germline lookup yields CDR1 SGHRS and CDR2 YFSETQ. V trimming: 5 bases; J trimming: 9 bases; junction bases outside the gene matches: 9. This CDR3 has 14 amino acids. Points on this clone: Its specificity is unknown.

General study points: Within a later analysis, the majority of CMV-associated TCR beta chains appeared HLA-restricted. A missense variant in DCLRE1C was later tied to TCR beta V- and J-gene trimming.

Primers for the PCR totalled 60 Vbeta and 13 Jbeta. Sequenced by immunoSEQ multiplex PCR; TCRdb stores in-frame clones only, minus some. The table records about 120,000 clones, 60% to 85% of them present only once. Specimen: PBMCs. The chain uses TRBV5-1 and TRBJ2-1; 9 nucleotides line up with TRBD1. This sequence was found in a female donor in good health and CMV-seronegative. Here the CDR3 DNA reads TGCGCCAGCAGAGCCGGGACAGGGTTCGGTGAGCAGTTCTTC. Encoded protein: CASRAGTGFGEQFF.